These T cell receptor beta chains were read from a single sample in a study of shared clonotypes between healthy human individuals. Method: immunoSEQ multiplex PCR; TCRdb's copy keeps in-frame clones and lacks some. There are 2 million to 3 million clones in the sample; more than 90% occur only once, and about 0.13% lies in the top ten. Sequencing was done on a sample of naive CD4+ T cells sorted from blood. The receptors were sampled from a man younger than 30 in good health. Both conserved end residues are part of each CDR3.

V gene: TRBV19
J gene: TRBJ2-3
CDR3 length: 16
CDR3 protein: CASSTGQAPGTDTQYF

V gene: TRBV25-1
J gene: TRBJ2-3
CDR3 length: 15
CDR3 protein: CASSATTGYTDTQYF

V gene: TRBV6-5
J gene: TRBJ2-2
CDR3 length: 15
CDR3 protein: CASSYSTSGLGELFF

V gene: TRBV2
J gene: TRBJ1-5
CDR3 length: 16
CDR3 protein: CASSNFLQGVYQPQHF

V gene: TRBV6-1
J gene: TRBJ2-2
CDR3 length: 15
CDR3 protein: CASSEVQGRAGELFF

V gene: TRBV7-3
J gene: TRBJ2-2
CDR3 length: 12
CDR3 protein: CASSVGTGELFF

V gene: TRBV5-4
J gene: TRBJ2-5
CDR3 length: 16
CDR3 protein: CASRKGGSGWEETQYF

V gene: TRBV2
J gene: TRBJ1-1
CDR3 length: 13
CDR3 protein: CASRWGQNTEAFF

V gene: TRBV6-1
J gene: TRBJ1-1
CDR3 length: 17
CDR3 protein: CASSEKGQGGMNTEAFF

V gene: TRBV7-2
J gene: TRBJ1-1
CDR3 length: 15
CDR3 protein: CASSLDGDLNTEAFF

V gene: TRBV18
J gene: TRBJ2-3
CDR3 length: 13
CDR3 protein: CASSPLLTDTQYF

V gene: TRBV29-1
J gene: TRBJ2-7
CDR3 length: 15
CDR3 protein: CSVEVGREGSYEQYF

V gene: TRBV7-8
J gene: TRBJ2-3
CDR3 length: 15
CDR3 protein: CASSPTSGSTDTQYF

V gene: TRBV28
J gene: TRBJ1-1
CDR3 length: 16
CDR3 protein: CASSLWTSGWDTEAFF

V gene: TRBV5-1
J gene: TRBJ2-1
CDR3 length: 16
CDR3 protein: CASSLPSGGALDEQFF

V gene: TRBV6-1
J gene: TRBJ2-4
CDR3 length: 14
CDR3 protein: CASSGRLAKNIQYF

V gene: TRBV6-1
J gene: TRBJ1-4
CDR3 length: 13
CDR3 protein: CASSTGVNEKLFF

V gene: TRBV2
J gene: TRBJ2-3
CDR3 length: 15
CDR3 protein: CASSYLAGGTDTQYF

V gene: TRBV6-1
J gene: TRBJ1-2
CDR3 length: 14
CDR3 protein: CASSEASSPYGYTF

V gene: TRBV30
J gene: TRBJ1-2
CDR3 length: 17
CDR3 protein: CAWSAPRGGGWVYGYTF

V gene: TRBV5-6
J gene: TRBJ2-1
CDR3 length: 15
CDR3 protein: CASSPNPTLLAEQFF

V gene: TRBV6-1
J gene: TRBJ1-5
CDR3 length: 13
CDR3 protein: CASRLAGNQPQHF

V gene: TRBV18
J gene: TRBJ2-5
CDR3 length: 11
CDR3 protein: CASSPRGTQYF

V gene: TRBV5-1
J gene: TRBJ1-1
CDR3 length: 18
CDR3 protein: CASSMGGTGGDLNTEAFF

V gene: TRBV6-5
J gene: TRBJ1-1
CDR3 length: 12
CDR3 protein: CASSRANTEAFF

V gene: TRBV6-5
J gene: TRBJ2-7
CDR3 length: 14
CDR3 protein: CASSYRDQSYEQYF

V gene: TRBV11-1
J gene: TRBJ2-7
CDR3 length: 14
CDR3 protein: CASSPAGNPYEQYF

V gene: TRBV29-1
J gene: TRBJ2-2
CDR3 length: 14
CDR3 protein: CSVRPFVPTGELFF

V gene: TRBV12-5
J gene: TRBJ2-7
CDR3 length: 14
CDR3 protein: CASGSGQGVYEQYF

V gene: TRBV19
J gene: TRBJ1-2
CDR3 length: 12
CDR3 protein: CASSPGRYGYTF

V gene: TRBV10-3
J gene: TRBJ2-3
CDR3 length: 16
CDR3 protein: CAISAAGEWDTDTQYF

V gene: TRBV4-1
J gene: TRBJ2-4
CDR3 length: 16
CDR3 protein: CASSQPGGITKNIQYF

V gene: TRBV19
J gene: TRBJ1-4
CDR3 length: 14
CDR3 protein: CASERMGFGEKLFF

V gene: TRBV6-4
J gene: TRBJ1-2
CDR3 length: 14
CDR3 protein: CASSPIPQGYGYTF

V gene: TRBV19
J gene: TRBJ2-1
CDR3 length: 13
CDR3 protein: CASSRTGGNEQFF